This record covers a single TCR beta chain. Germline V CDR1 and CDR2: MNHEY, SVGAGI. With 6 bases removed from V and 8 bases from J, the gap between germline ends came to 13 bases. The CDR3 extends over 13 amino acids. Each participant's cohort was designated according to participant-reported clinical history. This sample is drawn from a study of blood T cell repertoires in COVID-19. Produced via immunoSEQ multiplex PCR; TCRdb's table is partial and in-frame only. Of hundreds of thousands of clones in the sample, over 75% were seen once. The chain employs TRBV6-5 and TRBJ1-4; maybe TRBD1 (5 bases). This sequence was found in a man aged 25 to 40 who had recovered from COVID-19. Input material: PBMCs or T cells enriched from blood (not recorded which). The CDR3: CASSHHRQEKLFF. In DNA, the CDR3 is TGTGCCAGCAGCCACCATCGACAGGAAAAACTGTTTTTT.